The T cell receptor beta chain under discussion was sequenced for a study of OX40 agonist ivuxolimab in advanced cancers. Overall study findings and caveats: Low clonal expansion, among the lowest seen, marked partial responders at 0.1-3.0 mg/kg. Circulating CD4+ and CD8+ T cells showed clonal expansion by week 6 at 0.1 to 3.0 mg/kg.

Clones were sequenced by immunoSEQ multiplex PCR, and TCRdb holds only the in-frame ones, with some missing. The sample carries tens of thousands of clones, roughly 90% recorded once. Per the germline V gene, CDR1 is MGHRA and CDR2 is YSYEKL. V lost 4 bases to trimming and J lost 3 bases, with 16 bases between them. This CDR3 has 16 residues. About this clone: Its antigen is undetermined.

This chain links TRBV4-1 with TRBJ2-1; D may be TRBD1 (5 bases). The material was CD4+ or CD8+ T cells sorted from blood, obtained in a trial of the OX40 agonist ivuxolimab. This receptor was taken from an adult with an advanced solid tumor such as melanoma, head and neck, liver or kidney cancer. The CDR3 here is CASSLTPGQGYNEQFF. The CDR3 region has the DNA TGCGCCAGCAGCCTCACCCCGGGTCAGGGCTACAATGAGCAGTTCTTC.